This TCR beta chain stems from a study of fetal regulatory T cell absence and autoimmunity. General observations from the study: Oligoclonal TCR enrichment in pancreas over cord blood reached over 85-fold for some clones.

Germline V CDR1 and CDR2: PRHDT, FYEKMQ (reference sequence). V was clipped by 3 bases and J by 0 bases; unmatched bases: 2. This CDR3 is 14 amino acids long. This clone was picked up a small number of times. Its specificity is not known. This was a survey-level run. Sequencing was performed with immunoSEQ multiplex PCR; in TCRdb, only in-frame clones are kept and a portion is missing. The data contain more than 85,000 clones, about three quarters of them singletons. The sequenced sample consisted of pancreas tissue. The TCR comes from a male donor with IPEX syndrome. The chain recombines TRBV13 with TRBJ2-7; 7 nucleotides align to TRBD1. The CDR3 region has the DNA TGTGCCAGCAGCTTTGGGGACAGCTCCTACGAGCAGTACTTC. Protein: CASSFGDSSYEQYF.